These 10 T cell receptor beta chains share one sample of origin, sequenced in a study of identical twins. TCRdb re-called the 5' RACE reads through MiXCR, storing one row per CDR3 protein. The table has 690,000 or so distinct CDR3 sequences, 6.1% seen once. The source material was naive T cells sorted from blood. The receptors come from a man aged 18 to 35 in good health.

This clonotype was observed many times. Here the CDR3 DNA reads TGTGCCAGCAGCCCGGCTCCTAGCGTAGGTACCTACGAGCAGTACTTC. It is translated as CASSPAPSVGTYEQYF. The chain joins TRBV7-2 to TRBJ2-7; possible D gene TRBD2, 6 bases. The CDR3 runs to 16 residues. V lost 5 bases, J lost 2 bases, and 19 bases lay in between. Germline-derived CDR1 and CDR2 are SGHTA and FQGNSA.

The CDR3 spells CATGGRPYNSPLHF. The CDR3 nucleotides read TGTGCCACCGGGGGGAGGCCCTATAATTCACCCCTCCACTTT. V gene TRBV15 combines with J gene TRBJ1-6; perhaps TRBD1 as D (5 bases). V was cut by 8 bases and J by 2 bases, with 10 bases left in between. This CDR3 has 14 amino acids. Germline CDR1 LNHNV, CDR2 YYDKDF (reference sequence).

This clonotype has ten or more counts. The rearrangement uses TRBV6-6 and TRBJ2-7, with D possibly called TRBD1 or TRBD2 (5 bases each). V was trimmed by 5 bases and J by 3 bases, leaving 11 bases between them. The CDR3 is made up of 13 amino acids. CDR1 is MNHNY, CDR2 SVGAGI, per germline (reference sequence). CDR3 amino acids: CASSRDVSYEQYF. In nucleotides, the CDR3 is TGTGCCAGCAGTCGGGACGTAAGCTACGAGCAGTACTTC.

This clonotype has just a few counts. The CDR3 region is CASSPYLRQSLSSGANVLTF. The CDR3 bases are TGTGCCAGCTCACCCTATTTGCGACAGTCTCTGAGCTCTGGGGCCAACGTCCTGACTTTC. The chain employs TRBV18 and TRBJ2-6; TRBD1 might be the D (5 bases). The CDR3 covers 20 residues. The germline V gene encodes CDR1 KGHSH and CDR2 LQKENI. V dropped 3 bases and J dropped 0 bases, with 21 bases sitting between them.

This clonotype was counted between two and nine times. The chain couples TRBV18 to TRBJ2-5, with TRBD1 matching over 10 bases. Looked up from germline, CDR1 is KGHSH and CDR2 is LQKENI. Unmatched junction bases numbered 2, after V lost 7 bases and J lost 0 bases. The CDR3 runs to 14 residues. CDR3 bases: TGTGCCAGCTTGGGACAGGGGAACCAAGAGACCCAGTACTTC. Residues: CASLGQGNQETQYF.

This clonotype was detected ten times or more. The V call is TRBV7-9, the J call TRBJ1-5, with 9 bases fitting TRBD1. Germline V gene data show CDR1 as SEHNR and CDR2 as FQNEAQ (reference sequence). This CDR3 spans 15 amino acids. The V gene end was trimmed by 6 bases and the J gene end by 6 bases; junction bases not matched to a gene: 9. CDR3 in DNA: TGTGCCAGCAGTTCGGGGACAGGGCATGTTCAGCCCCAGCATTTT. Translating gives CASSSGTGHVQPQHF. The variable domain in full, with the rest retrieved from reference TRBV7-9 and TRBJ1-5, is DTGVSQNPRHKITKRGQNVTFRCDPISEHNRLYWYRQTLGQGPEFLTYFQNEAQLEKSRLLSDRFSAERPKGSFSTLEIQRTEQGDSAMYLCASSSGTGHVQPQHFGDGTRLSIL.

The sample holds a few counts of this clonotype. The chain links TRBV9 to TRBJ2-1; the D gene is possibly TRBD1 (6 bases). CDR3 length: 14 residues. In germline, CDR1 is SGDLS, CDR2 YYNGEE. The ends were cut back, 0 bases at V and 4 bases at J, with 8 bases in the middle. This CDR3 is CASSVVTGYNEQFF. The CDR3 region has the DNA TGTGCCAGCAGCGTAGTTACAGGGTACAATGAGCAGTTCTTC.

The chain links TRBV30 to TRBJ1-1; no definite D call. CDR1 and CDR2 (germline): GTSNPN, SVGIG (reference sequence). The CDR3 consists of 14 residues. V lost 5 bases and J lost 4, with 17 bases in between. DNA of the CDR3: TGTGCCTGGGGAGAAACAGTGTTGGGCACTGAAGCTTTCTTT. It yields the protein CAWGETVLGTEAFF. Full variable domain (rest looked up from reference TRBV30 and TRBJ1-1): SQTIHQWPATLVQPVGSPLSLECTVEGTSNPNLYWYRQAAGRGLQLLFYSVGIGQISSEVPQNLSASRPQDRQFILSSKKLLLSDSGFYLCAWGETVLGTEAFFGQGTRLTVV.

At least ten counts were recorded for this clonotype. The chain uses TRBV7-8 and TRBJ2-1; TRBD2 matches 8 bases. Per the germline V gene, CDR1 is SGHVS and CDR2 is FQNEAQ. Trimming at V came to 5 bases and at J to 6 bases, leaving 12 bases not matched to a gene. The CDR3 spans 16 residues. CDR3: CASSQNTGTRLNEQFF. DNA of the CDR3: TGTGCCAGCAGCCAGAACACCGGGACTAGACTCAATGAGCAGTTCTTC.

This sequence joins TRBV28 and TRBJ2-2; D may be TRBD1 (7 bases). V lost 6 bases and J 9 bases, leaving 14 bases between the germline ends. The V gene's germline CDR1 is MDHEN and CDR2 SYDVKM. The CDR3 runs 13 residues. CDR3 in DNA: TGTGCCAGCAGCCAGGGGGGAGCCCGGGAGCTGTTTTTT. Its protein is CASSQGGARELFF. Full variable domain (remainder filled in from reference TRBV28 and TRBJ2-2): DVKVTQSSRYLVKRTGEKVFLECVQDMDHENMFWYRQDPGLGLRLIYFSYDVKMKEKGDIPEGYSVSREKKERFSLILESASTNQTSMYLCASSQGGARELFFGEGSRLTVL.